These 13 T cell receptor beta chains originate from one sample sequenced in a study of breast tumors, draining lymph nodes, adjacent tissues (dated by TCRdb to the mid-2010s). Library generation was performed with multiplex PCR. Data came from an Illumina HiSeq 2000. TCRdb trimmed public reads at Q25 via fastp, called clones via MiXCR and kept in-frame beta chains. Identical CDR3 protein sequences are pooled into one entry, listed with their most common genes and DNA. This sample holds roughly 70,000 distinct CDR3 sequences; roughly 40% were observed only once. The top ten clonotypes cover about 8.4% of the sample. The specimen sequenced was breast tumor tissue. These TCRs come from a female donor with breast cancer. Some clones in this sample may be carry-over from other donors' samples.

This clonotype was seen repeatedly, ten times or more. CDR3 nucleotide sequence: TGTGCCAGCAGTTTAGCGGGACTAGACGTCTCCTACGAGCAGTACTTC. Amino acid sequence: CASSLAGLDVSYEQYF. The V gene is TRBV27, the J gene TRBJ2-7, with TRBD2 identical over 8 bases. The germline V gene has CDR1 MNHEY and CDR2 SMNVEV (reference sequence). The junction had 6 bases not matched to a gene; V was cut back by 2 bases and J by 0 bases. This CDR3 is 16 amino acids long.

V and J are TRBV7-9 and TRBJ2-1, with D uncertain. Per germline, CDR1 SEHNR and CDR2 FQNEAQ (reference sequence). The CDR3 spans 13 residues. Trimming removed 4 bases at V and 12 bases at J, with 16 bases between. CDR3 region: CASSSPRLHVQFF. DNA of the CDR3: TGTGCCAGCAGCTCACCGCGACTGCATGTGCAGTTCTTC.

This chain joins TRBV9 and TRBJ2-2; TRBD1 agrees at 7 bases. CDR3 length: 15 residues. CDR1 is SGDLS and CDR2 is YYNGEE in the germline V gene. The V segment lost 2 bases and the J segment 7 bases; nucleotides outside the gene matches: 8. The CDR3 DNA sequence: TGTGCCAGCAGCGTGGCGGTAGGGGGCAGCGGGGAGCTGTTTTTT. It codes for CASSVAVGGSGELFF.

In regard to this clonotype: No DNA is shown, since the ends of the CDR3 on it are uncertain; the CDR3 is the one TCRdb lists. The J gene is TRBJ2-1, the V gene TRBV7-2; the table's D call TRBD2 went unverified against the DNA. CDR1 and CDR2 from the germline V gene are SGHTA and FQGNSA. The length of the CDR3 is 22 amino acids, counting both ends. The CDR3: CASSFYICSAFSGTSGSNEQFF.

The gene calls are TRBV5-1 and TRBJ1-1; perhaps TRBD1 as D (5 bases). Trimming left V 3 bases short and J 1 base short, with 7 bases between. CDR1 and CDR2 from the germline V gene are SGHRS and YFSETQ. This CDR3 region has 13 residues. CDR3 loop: CASSWQGNTEAFF. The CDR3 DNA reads TGCGCCAGCAGCTGGCAGGGGAACACTGAAGCTTTCTTT.

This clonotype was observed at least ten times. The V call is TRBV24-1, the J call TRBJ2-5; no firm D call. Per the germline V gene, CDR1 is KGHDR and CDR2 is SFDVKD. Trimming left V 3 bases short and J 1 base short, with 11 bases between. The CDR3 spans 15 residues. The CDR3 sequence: CATSDIRSPQETQYF. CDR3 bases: TGTGCCACCAGTGATATACGGTCTCCCCAAGAGACCCAGTACTTC.

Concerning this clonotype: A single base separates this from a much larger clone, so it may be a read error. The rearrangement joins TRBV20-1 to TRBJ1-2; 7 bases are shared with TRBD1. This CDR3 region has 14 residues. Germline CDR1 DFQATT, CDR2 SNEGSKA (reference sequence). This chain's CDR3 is CSAEAPDRNSGYTF. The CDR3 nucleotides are TGCAGTGCCGAGGCCCCGGACAGGAACTCTGGCTACACCTTC.

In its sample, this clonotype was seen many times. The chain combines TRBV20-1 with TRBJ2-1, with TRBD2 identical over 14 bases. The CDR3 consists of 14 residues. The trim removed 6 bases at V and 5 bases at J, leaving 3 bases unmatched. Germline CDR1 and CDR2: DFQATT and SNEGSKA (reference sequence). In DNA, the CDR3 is TGCAGTGCAGCGGGACTAGCGGGAGACAATGAGCAGTTCTTC. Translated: CSAAGLAGDNEQFF.

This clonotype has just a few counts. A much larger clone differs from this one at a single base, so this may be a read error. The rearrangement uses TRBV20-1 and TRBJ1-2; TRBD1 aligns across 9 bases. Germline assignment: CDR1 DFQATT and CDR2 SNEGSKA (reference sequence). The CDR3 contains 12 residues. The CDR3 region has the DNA TGCAGTGGATACAGGGGGCCCCAGGGCTCCACCTTC. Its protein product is CSGYRGPQGSTF.

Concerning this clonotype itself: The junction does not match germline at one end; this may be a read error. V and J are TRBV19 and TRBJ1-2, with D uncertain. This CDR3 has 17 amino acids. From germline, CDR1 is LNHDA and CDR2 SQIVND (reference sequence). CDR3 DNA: TGCGCCAGTGGTATAGTAGGACTGTCAACAGCTAACTATGGCTACACCTTC. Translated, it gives CASGIVGLSTANYGYTF. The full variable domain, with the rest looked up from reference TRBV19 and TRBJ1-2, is DGGITQSPKYLFRKEGQNVTLSCEQNLNHDAMYWYRQDPGQGLRLIYYSQIVNDFQKGDIAEGYSVSREKKESFPLTVTSAQKNPTAFYLCASGIVGLSTANYGYTFGSGTRLTVV.

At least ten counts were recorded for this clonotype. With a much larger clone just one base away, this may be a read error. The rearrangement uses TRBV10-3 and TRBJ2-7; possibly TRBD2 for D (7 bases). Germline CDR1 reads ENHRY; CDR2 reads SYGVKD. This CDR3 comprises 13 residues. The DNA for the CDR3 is TGTGCCATCAGAGGGGGGGCTAGCTACGAGCAGTGCTTC. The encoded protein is CAIRGGASYEQCF.

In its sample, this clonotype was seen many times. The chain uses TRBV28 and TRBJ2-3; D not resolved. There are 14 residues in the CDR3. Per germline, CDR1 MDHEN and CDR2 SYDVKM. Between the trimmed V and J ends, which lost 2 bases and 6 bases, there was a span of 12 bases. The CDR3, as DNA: TGTGCCAGCAGTTTAAATGGGTTACGGGATACGCAGTATTTT. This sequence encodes CASSLNGLRDTQYF.

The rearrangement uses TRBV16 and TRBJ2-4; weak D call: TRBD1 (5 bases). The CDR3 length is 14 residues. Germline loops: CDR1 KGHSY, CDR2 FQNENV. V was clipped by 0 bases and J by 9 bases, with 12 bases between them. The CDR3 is CASSQSAGFGIQYF. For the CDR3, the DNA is TGTGCCAGCAGCCAATCGGCAGGGTTTGGCATTCAGTACTTC.